This TCR beta chain originates from a study of control samples from healthy donors and cancer patients (TCRdb year 2020). Library generation was performed with the immunoSEQ multiplex PCR assay. TCRdb took over this immuneACCESS table, retaining in-frame rearrangements with V and J assigned. Such tables are incomplete; in checked studies, under half of the missing clones stem from an unresolved V gene, and the remainder is unexplained. This sample is represented by 110,000 to 150,000 clones; roughly nine tenths of them were singletons. The ten largest clonotypes hold 4.9% of the sample. On this clone: The clone's antigen remains unknown. Its ends do not fully match the called genes, so a read error is possible.

The germline V gene encodes CDR1 LGHNA and CDR2 YSLEER. The CDR3 numbers 14 residues from cysteine through phenylalanine. Only CDR3 DNA remains: 42 bases, in frame from the first base. Sequencing was done on a sample of blood. This clonotype was obtained from a man aged 25 to 40 in good health. The chain joins TRBV4-3 to TRBJ2-7; the D gene lacks a confident call. The CDR3 reads as follows: CASSQASPSYERYF. The DNA is as follows: TGCGCCAGCAGCCAAGCTTCGCCCAGCTACGAGCGGTACTTC.